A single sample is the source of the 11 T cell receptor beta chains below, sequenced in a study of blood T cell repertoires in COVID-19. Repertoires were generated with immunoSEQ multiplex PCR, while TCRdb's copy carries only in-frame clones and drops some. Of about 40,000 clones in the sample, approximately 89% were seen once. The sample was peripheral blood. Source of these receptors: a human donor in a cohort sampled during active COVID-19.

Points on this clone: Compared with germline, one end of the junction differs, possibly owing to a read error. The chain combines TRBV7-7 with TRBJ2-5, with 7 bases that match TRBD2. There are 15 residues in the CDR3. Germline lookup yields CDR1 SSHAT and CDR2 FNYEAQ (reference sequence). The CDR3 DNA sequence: TGTGCTAGCAGCTCCTCGGGGGGAATGGGAGAGACCCAGTACTTC. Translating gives CASSSSGGMGETQYF.

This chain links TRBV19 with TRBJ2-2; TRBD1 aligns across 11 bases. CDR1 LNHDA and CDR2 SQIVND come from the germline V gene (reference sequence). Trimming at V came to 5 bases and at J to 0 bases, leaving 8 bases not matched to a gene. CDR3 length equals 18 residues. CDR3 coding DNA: TGTGCCAGTAGTGCTCGGACAGGGGGCTACGCGAACACCGGGGAGCTGTTTTTT. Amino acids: CASSARTGGYANTGELFF.

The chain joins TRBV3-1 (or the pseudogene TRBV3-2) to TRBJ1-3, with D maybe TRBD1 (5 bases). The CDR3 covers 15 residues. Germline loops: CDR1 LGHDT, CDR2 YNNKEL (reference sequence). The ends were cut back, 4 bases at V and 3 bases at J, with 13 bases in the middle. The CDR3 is CASSPGPQGGNTIYF. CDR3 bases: TGTGCCAGCAGCCCGGGCCCTCAGGGTGGAAACACCATATATTTT.

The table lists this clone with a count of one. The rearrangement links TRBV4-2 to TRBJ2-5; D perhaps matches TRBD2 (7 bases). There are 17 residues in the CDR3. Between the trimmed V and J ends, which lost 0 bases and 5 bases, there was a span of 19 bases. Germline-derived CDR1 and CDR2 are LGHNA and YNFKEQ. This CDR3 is CASSQERTRGGRETQYF. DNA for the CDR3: TGTGCCAGCAGCCAAGAAAGGACGAGGGGGGGCCGGGAGACCCAGTACTTC.

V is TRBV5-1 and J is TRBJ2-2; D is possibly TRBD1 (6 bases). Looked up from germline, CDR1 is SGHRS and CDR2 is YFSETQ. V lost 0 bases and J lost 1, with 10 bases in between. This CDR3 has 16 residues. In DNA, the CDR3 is TGCGCCAGCAGCTTGGTCCCGGGACAGAACACCGGGGAGCTGTTTTTT. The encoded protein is CASSLVPGQNTGELFF.

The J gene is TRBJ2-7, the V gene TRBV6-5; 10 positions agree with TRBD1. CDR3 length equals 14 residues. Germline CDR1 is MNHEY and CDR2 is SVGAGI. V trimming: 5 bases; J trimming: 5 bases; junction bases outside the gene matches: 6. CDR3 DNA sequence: TGTGCCAGCAGTCCCTTGGGACAGGGGAACGAGCAGTACTTC. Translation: CASSPLGQGNEQYF.

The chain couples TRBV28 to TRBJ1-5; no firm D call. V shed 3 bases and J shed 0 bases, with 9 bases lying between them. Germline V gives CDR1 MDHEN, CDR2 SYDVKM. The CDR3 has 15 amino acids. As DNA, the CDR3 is TGTGCCAGCAGTTTTCGACACAATAGCAATCAGCCCCAGCATTTT. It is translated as CASSFRHNSNQPQHF.

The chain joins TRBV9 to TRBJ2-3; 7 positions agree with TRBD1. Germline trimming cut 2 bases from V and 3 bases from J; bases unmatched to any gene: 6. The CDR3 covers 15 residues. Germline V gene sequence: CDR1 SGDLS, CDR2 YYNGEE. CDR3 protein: CASSVRQGTTDTQYF. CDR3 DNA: TGTGCCAGCAGCGTGAGACAGGGAACGACAGATACGCAGTATTTT.

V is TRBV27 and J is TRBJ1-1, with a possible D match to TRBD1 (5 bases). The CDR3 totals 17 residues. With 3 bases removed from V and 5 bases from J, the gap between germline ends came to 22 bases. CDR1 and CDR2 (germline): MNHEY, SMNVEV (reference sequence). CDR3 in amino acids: CASSFFGAAGGRTEAFF. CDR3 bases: TGTGCCAGCAGTTTTTTCGGGGCGGCAGGAGGGAGAACTGAAGCTTTCTTT.

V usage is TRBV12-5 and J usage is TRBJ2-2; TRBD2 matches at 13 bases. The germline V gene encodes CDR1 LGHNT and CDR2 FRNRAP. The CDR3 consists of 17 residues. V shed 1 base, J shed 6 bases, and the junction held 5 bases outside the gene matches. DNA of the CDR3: TGTGCTAGTGGTTTGGGTAGGACTAGCGGGAGTCCCGGGGAGCTGTTTTTT. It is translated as CASGLGRTSGSPGELFF.

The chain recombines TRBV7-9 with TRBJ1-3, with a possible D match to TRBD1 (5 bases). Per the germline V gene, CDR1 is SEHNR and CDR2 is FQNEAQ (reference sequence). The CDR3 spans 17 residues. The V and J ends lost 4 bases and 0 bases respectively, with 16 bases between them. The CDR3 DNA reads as TGTGCCAGCAGCTCCGACCCCGGGACTTACTCTGGAAACACCATATATTTT. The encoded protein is CASSSDPGTYSGNTIYF.